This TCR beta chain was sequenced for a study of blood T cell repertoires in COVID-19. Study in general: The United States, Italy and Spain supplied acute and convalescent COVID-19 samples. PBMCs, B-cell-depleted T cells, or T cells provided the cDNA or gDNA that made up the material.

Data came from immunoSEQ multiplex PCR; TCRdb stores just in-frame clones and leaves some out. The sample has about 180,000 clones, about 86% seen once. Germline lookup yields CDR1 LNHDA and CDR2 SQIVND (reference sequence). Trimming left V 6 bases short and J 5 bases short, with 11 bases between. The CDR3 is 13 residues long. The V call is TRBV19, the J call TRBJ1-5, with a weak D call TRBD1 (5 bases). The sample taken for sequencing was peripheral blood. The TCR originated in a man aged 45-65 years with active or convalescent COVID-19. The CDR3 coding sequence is TGTGCCAGTAGAGAGACAGCCTATCAGCCCCAGCATTTT. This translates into CASRETAYQPQHF.